This T cell receptor beta chain emerged from a study of cytomegalovirus exposure and HLA in healthy donors. Study-wide points: It was reported that the classifier diagnosed cytomegalovirus status with high specificity and sensitivity in both the original and validation cohorts.

As to this clone: Its antigen remains unknown.

Vbeta (60) and Jbeta (13) primers were used in the PCR. Clones were sequenced by immunoSEQ multiplex PCR, and TCRdb holds only the in-frame ones, with some missing. In the table there are about 54,000 clones, around three quarters of which are singletons. The CDR3 has 13 residues. Germline lookup yields CDR1 GTSNPN and CDR2 SVGIG (reference sequence). Between the trimmed V and J ends, which lost 8 bases and 10 bases, there was a span of 18 bases. The TCR was taken from a female donor in good health and CMV-seronegative. The specimen was PBMCs. The V and J genes are TRBV30 and TRBJ1-6; D uncertain. The CDR3 sequence is CALGSKVNSPLHF. In nucleotides, the CDR3 is TGTGCCCTAGGCTCCAAGGTGAACTCACCCCTCCACTTT.